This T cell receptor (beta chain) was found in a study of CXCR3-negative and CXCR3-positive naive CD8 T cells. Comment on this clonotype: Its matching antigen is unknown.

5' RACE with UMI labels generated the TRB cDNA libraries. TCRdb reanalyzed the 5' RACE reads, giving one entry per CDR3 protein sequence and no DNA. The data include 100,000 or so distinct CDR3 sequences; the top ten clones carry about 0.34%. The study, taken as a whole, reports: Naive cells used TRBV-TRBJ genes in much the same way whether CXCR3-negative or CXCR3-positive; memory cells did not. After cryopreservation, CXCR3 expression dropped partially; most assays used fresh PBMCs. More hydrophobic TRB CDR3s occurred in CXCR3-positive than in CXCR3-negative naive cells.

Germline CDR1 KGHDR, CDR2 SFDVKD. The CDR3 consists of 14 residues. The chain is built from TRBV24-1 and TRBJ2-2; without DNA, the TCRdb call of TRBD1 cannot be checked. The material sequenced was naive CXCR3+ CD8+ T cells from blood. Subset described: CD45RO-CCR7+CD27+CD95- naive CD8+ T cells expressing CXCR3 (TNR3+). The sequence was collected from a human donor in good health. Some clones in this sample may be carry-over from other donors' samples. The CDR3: CATSDSPGTGELFF.